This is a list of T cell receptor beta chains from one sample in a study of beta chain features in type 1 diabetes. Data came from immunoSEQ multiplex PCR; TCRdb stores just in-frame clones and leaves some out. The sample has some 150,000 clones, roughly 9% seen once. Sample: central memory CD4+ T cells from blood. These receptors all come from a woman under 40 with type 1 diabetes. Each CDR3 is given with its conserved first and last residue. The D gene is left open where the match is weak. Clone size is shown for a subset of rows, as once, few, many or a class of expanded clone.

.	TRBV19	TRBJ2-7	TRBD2	CASSPRTSGLYEQYF	TGTGCCAGTAGTCCCAGGACTAGCGGTCTTTACGAGCAGTACTTC
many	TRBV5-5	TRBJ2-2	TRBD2	CASSLYLAENTGELFF	TGTGCCAGCAGCTTATATCTAGCGGAGAACACCGGGGAGCTGTTTTTT
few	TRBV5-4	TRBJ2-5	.	CASSPAGSQETQYF	TGTGCCAGCAGCCCGGCGGGCAGCCAAGAGACCCAGTACTTC
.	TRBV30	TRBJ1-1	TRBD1	CAWGTGGNTKAFF	TGTGCCTGGGGGACAGGCGGGAACACTAAAGCTTTCTTT
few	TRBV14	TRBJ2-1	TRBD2	CASSQVYSGTFGEQFF	TGTGCCAGCAGCCAAGTGTATAGCGGGACTTTTGGTGAGCAGTTCTTC
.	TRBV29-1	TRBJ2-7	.	CSGGQGWGYEQYF	TGCAGCGGTGGTCAGGGATGGGGCTACGAGCAGTACTTC
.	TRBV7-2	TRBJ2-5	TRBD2	CASSLAGGSETQYF	TGTGCCAGCAGCCTAGCGGGAGGTTCGGAGACCCAGTACTTC
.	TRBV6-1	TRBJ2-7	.	CASSEPYYEQYF	TGTGCCAGCAGTGAACCCTACTACGAGCAGTACTTC
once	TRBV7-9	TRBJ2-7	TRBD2	CASSPRGGSFHEQYF	TGTGCCAGCAGCCCCCGGGGCGGGAGTTTCCACGAGCAGTACTTC
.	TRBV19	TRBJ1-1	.	CASSISSVNTEAFF	TGTGCCAGTAGTATTAGTTCGGTGAACACTGAAGCTTTCTTT
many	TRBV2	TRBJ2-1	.	CASTVNNAYNEQFF	TGTGCCAGCACGGTTAATAATGCCTACAATGAGCAGTTCTTC
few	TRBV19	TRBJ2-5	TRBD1	CASSEGTGGETQYF	TGTGCCAGTAGTGAAGGGACAGGGGGAGAGACCCAGTACTTC
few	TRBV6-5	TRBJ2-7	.	CASSYSDQSYEQYF	TGTGCCAGCAGTTACAGCGACCAGTCCTACGAGCAGTACTTC
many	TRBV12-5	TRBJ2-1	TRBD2	CASGTGLAVDEQFF	TGTGCTAGTGGTACTGGACTAGCGGTGGATGAGCAGTTCTTC
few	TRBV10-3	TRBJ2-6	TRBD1	CAINEGSGQGASGANVLTF	TGTGCCATCAACGAGGGGTCGGGACAGGGAGCCTCTGGGGCCAACGTCCTGACTTTC
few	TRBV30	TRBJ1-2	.	CAWSLNYGYTF	TGTGCCTGGAGCTTAAACTATGGCTACACCTTC
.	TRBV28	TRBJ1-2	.	CASSPEAPLNYGYTF	TGTGCCAGCAGTCCTGAGGCGCCCCTTAACTATGGCTACACCTTC
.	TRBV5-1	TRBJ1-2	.	CASSLGAAQGGYTF	TGCGCCAGCAGCCTGGGGGCAGCCCAGGGTGGCTACACCTTC
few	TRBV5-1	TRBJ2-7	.	CASSLTGTSYEQYF	TGCGCCAGCAGCTTGACAGGGACCTCCTACGAGCAGTACTTC
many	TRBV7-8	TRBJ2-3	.	CASSPSTTDTQYF	TGTGCCAGCAGCCCAAGCACGACAGATACGCAGTATTTT
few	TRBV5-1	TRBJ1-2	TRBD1	CASSSRQGGAGYTF	TGCGCCAGCAGCTCTAGACAGGGTGGCGCTGGCTACACCTTC
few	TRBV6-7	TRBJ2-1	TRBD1	CASSIPLTGDVPFF	TGTGCCAGCAGTATACCCCTCACAGGGGACGTTCCGTTCTTC
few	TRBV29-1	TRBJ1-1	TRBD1	CSIVPRQGITEAFF	TGCAGCATCGTTCCCCGACAGGGTATCACTGAAGCTTTCTTT
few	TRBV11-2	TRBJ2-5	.	CASSLGQQETQYF	TGTGCCAGCAGCTTGGGACAACAAGAGACCCAGTACTTC
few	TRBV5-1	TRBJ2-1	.	CASSYSAKRMGPSEQFF	TGCGCCAGCAGCTACAGCGCGAAACGCATGGGGCCGAGTGAGCAGTTCTTC
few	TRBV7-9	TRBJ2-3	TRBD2	CASSSSGRTQYF	TGTGCCAGCAGCTCTAGCGGGCGGACGCAGTATTTT
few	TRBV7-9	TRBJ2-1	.	CASSLAGLNNEQFF	TGTGCCAGCAGCTTAGCGGGGCTAAACAATGAGCAGTTCTTC
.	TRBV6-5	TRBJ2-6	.	CASRGGGAGANVLTF	TGTGCCAGCAGAGGAGGGGGGGCTGGGGCCAACGTCCTGACTTTC
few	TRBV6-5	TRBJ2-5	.	CASSPRRQETQYF	TGTGCCAGCAGTCCGCGGCGGCAAGAGACCCAGTACTTC
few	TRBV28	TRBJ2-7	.	CASTDRGRGAYEQYF	TGTGCCAGCACAGACCGGGGCAGGGGAGCCTACGAGCAGTACTTC
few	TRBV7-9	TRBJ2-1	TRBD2	CASSPQQGLAHNEQFF	TGTGCCAGCAGCCCTCAACAAGGACTAGCACATAATGAGCAGTTCTTC
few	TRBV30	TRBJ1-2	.	CAWTPKQGPRSYGYTF	TGTGCCTGGACCCCCAAACAGGGCCCCAGGTCGTATGGCTACACCTTC
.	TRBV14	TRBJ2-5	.	CASSQVRETQYF	TGTGCCAGCAGCCAAGTTCGGGAGACCCAGTACTTC
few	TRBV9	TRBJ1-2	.	CASSAGVSPYGYTF	TGTGCCAGCAGCGCCGGGGTCAGCCCCTATGGCTACACCTTC
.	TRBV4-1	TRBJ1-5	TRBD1	CASSRQGANQPQHF	TGCGCCAGCAGCCGGCAGGGGGCAAATCAGCCCCAGCATTTT
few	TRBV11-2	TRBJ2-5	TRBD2	CASASGRSETQYF	TGTGCCAGCGCTAGCGGGAGATCGGAGACCCAGTACTTC
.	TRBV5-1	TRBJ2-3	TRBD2	CASSLSGSGGDTQYF	TGCGCCAGCAGCTTGAGCGGGAGCGGGGGAGATACGCAGTATTTT
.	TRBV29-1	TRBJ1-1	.	CSVRFLYDNLNTEAFF	TGCAGCGTTAGGTTCCTTTACGACAATCTCAACACTGAAGCTTTCTTT
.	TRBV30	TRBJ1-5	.	CAWSGTGNQPQHF	TGTGCCTGGAGTGGAACAGGTAATCAGCCCCAGCATTTT
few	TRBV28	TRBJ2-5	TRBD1	CASSLLTDRDRETQYF	TGTGCCAGCAGCCTCCTCACGGACAGGGATCGAGAGACCCAGTACTTC
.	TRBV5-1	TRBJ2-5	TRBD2	CASSLAPAGGETQYF	TGCGCCAGCAGCTTGGCCCCAGCGGGAGGAGAGACCCAGTACTTC